This T cell receptor (beta chain) was observed in a study of immune evolution from preneoplasia to lung adenocarcinoma. Resections took place in Japan or China from the mid-2010s to the late 2010s. This clone was counted a single time. The antigen is not known. TCRdb's copy holds only in-frame clones and misses some; the assay was immunoSEQ multiplex PCR. Found here are about 41,000 clones, under 80% of them singletons; the top ten hold around 5.1%. Regarding the study as a whole: Later-stage lesions seemingly showed higher T cell density and diversity than normal lung. T cell clonality was higher in KRAS-mutant than EGFR-mutant or wild-type nodules.

CDR1 is SGHKS and CDR2 is YYEKEE in the germline V gene (reference sequence). The V end was cut by 8 bases, the J end by 4 bases, with 12 bases between. The CDR3 sequence is 12 residues long. The TCR was taken from a person aged 55 to 75 with lung adenocarcinoma. The V call is TRBV5-5, the J call TRBJ2-5; D remains ambiguous. The material sequenced was FFPE invasive lung adenocarcinoma tissue. The CDR3 region has the DNA TGTGCCAGTAATGTGGGCAGAGAGACCCAGTACTTC. This encodes CASNVGRETQYF.